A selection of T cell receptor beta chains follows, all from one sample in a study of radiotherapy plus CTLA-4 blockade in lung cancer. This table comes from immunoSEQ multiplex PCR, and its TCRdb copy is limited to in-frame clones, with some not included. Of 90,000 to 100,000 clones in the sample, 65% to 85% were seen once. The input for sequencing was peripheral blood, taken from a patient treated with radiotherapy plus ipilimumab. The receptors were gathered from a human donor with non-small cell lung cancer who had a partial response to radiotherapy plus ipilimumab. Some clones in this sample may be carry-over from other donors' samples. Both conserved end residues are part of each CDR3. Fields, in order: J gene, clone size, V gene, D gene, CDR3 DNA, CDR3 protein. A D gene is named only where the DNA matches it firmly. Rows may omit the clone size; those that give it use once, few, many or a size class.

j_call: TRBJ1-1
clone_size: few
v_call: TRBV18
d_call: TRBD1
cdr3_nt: TGTGCCAGCTCACCAAGGGGGGACAGGGGAATTGAAGCTTTCTTT
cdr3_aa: CASSPRGDRGIEAFF

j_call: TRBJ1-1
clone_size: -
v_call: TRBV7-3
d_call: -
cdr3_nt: TGTGCCAGCAGCCCGCGAGGCTTCGGAGTTAACACTGAAGCTTTCTTT
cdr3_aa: CASSPRGFGVNTEAFF

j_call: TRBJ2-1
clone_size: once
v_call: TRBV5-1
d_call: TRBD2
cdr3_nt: TGCGCCAGCAGCTTGGAGGCGGGAGTCGTCAATGAGCAGTTCTTC
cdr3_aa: CASSLEAGVVNEQFF

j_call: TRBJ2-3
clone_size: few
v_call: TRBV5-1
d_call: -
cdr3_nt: TGCGCCAGCAGCAAACTAGCACAAAGCACAGATACGCAGTATTTT
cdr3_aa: CASSKLAQSTDTQYF

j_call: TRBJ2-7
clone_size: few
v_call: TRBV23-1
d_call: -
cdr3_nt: TGCGCCAGCAGTCAACTTTCCGGGTGCTGCCACGAGCAGTACTTC
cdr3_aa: CASSQLSGCCHEQYF

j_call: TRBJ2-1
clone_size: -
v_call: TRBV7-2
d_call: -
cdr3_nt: TGTGCCAGCAGCTTATTTACTAGCCCCGGTTATGAGCAGTTCTTC
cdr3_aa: CASSLFTSPGYEQFF

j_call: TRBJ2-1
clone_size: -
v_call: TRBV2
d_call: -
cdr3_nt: TGTGCCACCACAGGGAGCTCCTACAATGAGCAGTTCTTC
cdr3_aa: CATTGSSYNEQFF

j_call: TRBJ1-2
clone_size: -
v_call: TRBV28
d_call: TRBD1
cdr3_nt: TGTGCCAGCAGTTCCGGACAGGGCTATGGCTACACCTTC
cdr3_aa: CASSSGQGYGYTF

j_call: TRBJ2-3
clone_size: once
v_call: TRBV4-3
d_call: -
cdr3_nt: TGCGCCAGCAGCCAAGAAAGGCGGGATACGCAGTATTTT
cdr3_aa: CASSQERRDTQYF

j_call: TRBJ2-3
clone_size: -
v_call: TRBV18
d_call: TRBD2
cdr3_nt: TGTGCCAGCTCTGTACTAGCGGGAGGGCCCGGAGATACGCAGTATTTT
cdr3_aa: CASSVLAGGPGDTQYF

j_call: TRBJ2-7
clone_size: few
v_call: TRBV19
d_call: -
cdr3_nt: TGTGCCAGTAGTATGGGGGCGGGAGAGGACGAGCAGTACTTC
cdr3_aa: CASSMGAGEDEQYF

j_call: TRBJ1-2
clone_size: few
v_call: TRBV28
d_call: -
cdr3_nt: TGTGCCAGCAGTTTACTACTGAGGACAGCAGGAGACTTC
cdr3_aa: CASSLLLRTAGDF

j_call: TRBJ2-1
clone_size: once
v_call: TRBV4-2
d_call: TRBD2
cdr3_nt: TGTGCCAGCAGCCAAGATGCGGGGGGGAACAATGAGCAGTTCTTC
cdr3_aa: CASSQDAGGNNEQFF

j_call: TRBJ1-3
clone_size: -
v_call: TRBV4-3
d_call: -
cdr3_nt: TGCGCCAGCAGCCAAGTCAGGGGTGGAAACACCATATATTTT
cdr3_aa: CASSQVRGGNTIYF

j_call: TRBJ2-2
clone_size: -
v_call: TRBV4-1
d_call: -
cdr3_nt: TGCGCCGCGGGGAGCGCGACGAACACCGGGGAGCTGTTTTTT
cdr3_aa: CAAGSATNTGELFF

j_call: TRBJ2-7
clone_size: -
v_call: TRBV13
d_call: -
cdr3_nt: TGTGCCAGCAGCTTCCGCTACGAGCAGTACTTC
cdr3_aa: CASSFRYEQYF

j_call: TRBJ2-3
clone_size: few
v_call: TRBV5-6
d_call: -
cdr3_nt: TGTGCCAGCAGCTTAACGGGTGATACGCAGTATTTT
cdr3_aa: CASSLTGDTQYF

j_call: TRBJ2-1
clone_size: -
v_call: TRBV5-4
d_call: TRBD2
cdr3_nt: TGTGCCAGCAGGGAGGGACTAGCAGGCTCCTACAATGAGCAGTTCTTC
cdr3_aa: CASREGLAGSYNEQFF

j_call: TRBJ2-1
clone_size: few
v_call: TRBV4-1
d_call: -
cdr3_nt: TGCGCCAGCAGCCAATCCGGTCCCACCAATGAGCAGTTCTTC
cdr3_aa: CASSQSGPTNEQFF

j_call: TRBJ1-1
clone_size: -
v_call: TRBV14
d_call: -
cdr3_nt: TGTGCCAGCAGCCAACCTCCCGGGGGGCGGGGAACTGAAGCTTTCTTT
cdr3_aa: CASSQPPGGRGTEAFF

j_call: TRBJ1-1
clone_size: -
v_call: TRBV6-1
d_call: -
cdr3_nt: TGTGCCAGCAGTGAGATGTGGAGGAACACTGAAGCTTTCTTT
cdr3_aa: CASSEMWRNTEAFF

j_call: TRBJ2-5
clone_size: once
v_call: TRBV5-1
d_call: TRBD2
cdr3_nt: TGCGCCAGTAGAGATAGCGGGGGGCAAGGGACCCAGTACTTC
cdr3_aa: CASRDSGGQGTQYF

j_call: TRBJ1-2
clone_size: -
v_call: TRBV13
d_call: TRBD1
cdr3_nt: TGTGCCAGCAGCTTAGCACAGGGGGGATATGGCTACACCTTC
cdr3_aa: CASSLAQGGYGYTF

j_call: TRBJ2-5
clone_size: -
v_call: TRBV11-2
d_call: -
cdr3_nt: TGTGCCAGCAGCGGGGGACTGTTGGAGACCCAGTACTTC
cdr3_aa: CASSGGLLETQYF

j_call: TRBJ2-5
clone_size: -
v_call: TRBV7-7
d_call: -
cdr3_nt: TGTGCCAGCAGCTTAGCCAACCAAGAGACCCAGTACTTC
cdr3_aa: CASSLANQETQYF

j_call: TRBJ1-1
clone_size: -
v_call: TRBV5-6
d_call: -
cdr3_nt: TGTGCCAGCAGCTTTGACAGGAACACTGAAGCTTTCTTT
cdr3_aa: CASSFDRNTEAFF

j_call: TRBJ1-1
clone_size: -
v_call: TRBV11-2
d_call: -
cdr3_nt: TGTGCCAGCAGCTTAGAAGCAAACACTGAAGCTTTCTTT
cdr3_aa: CASSLEANTEAFF

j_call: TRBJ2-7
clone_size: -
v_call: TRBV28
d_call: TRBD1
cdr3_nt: TGTGCCAGCAGTTTAGCGCTTACAGGGGTAATAACCTACGAGCAGTACTTC
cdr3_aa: CASSLALTGVITYEQYF

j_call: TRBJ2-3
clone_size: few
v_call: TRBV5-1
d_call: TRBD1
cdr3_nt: TGCGCCAGCAGCTTGGTACAGGGGAGTAAAGATACGCAGTATTTT
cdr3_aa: CASSLVQGSKDTQYF

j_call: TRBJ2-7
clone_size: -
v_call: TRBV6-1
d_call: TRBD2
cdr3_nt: TGTGCCAGCAGTGAAGTTTACGGGAGGGCCCGATCCGAGCAGTACTTC
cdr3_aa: CASSEVYGRARSEQYF

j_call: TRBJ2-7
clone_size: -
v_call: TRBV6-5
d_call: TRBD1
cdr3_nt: TGTGCCAGCAGTTATCTTACAGGGGAAGCCTACGAGCAGTACTTC
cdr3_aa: CASSYLTGEAYEQYF

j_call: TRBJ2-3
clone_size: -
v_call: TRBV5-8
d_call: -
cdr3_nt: TGTGCCAGCAGCTTACATAGGGGCTCCCCGCCCTCGCACACAGATACGCAGTATTTT
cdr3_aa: CASSLHRGSPPSHTDTQYF

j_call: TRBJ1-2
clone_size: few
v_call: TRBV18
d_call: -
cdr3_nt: TGTGCCAGCTCACCACGGGAGAGATATGGCTACACCTTC
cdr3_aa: CASSPRERYGYTF

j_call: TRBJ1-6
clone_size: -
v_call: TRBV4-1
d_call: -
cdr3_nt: TGCGCCAGCAGCCAAGATGTGGCAGGGCCCTATAATTCACCCCTCCACTTT
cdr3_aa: CASSQDVAGPYNSPLHF

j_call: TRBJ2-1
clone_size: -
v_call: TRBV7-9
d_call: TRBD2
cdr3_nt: TGTGCCAGCAGCTTACGCGGGAGTACGGCTGAGCAGTTCTTC
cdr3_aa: CASSLRGSTAEQFF